A single sample is the source of the 20 T cell receptor beta chains below, sequenced in a study of blood T cell repertoires in COVID-19. Clones were read by immunoSEQ multiplex PCR, and TCRdb kept only the in-frame ones, dropping some. The sample carries about 160,000 clones, approximately 91% recorded once. Sequencing was carried out using peripheral blood. These receptors came from a man younger than 35 with acute or convalescent COVID-19.

V gene TRBV18 combines with J gene TRBJ2-5, with no clear D. Per germline, CDR1 KGHSH and CDR2 LQKENI. This CDR3 contains 12 residues. V lost 3 bases and J lost 7, with 9 bases in between. The CDR3 DNA reads TGTGCCAGCTCACCCCCCCTATCGACCCAGTACTTC. Protein sequence: CASSPPLSTQYF.

This clone was recorded only once. The chain couples TRBV19 to TRBJ1-5; 7 bases are shared with TRBD1. Germline CDR1 is LNHDA and CDR2 is SQIVND (reference sequence). The CDR3 spans 11 residues. CDR3 loop: CAGGGNQPQHF. CDR3 sequence (DNA): TGTGCAGGGGGCGGCAATCAGCCCCAGCATTTT.

This clone was seen just once. The rearrangement uses TRBV20-1 and TRBJ2-7; 9 nucleotides match TRBD1. The CDR3 runs 13 residues. The V and J ends lost 3 bases and 6 bases, in that order; junction bases with no gene match: 6. Germline assignment: CDR1 DFQATT and CDR2 SNEGSKA (reference sequence). CDR3 coding DNA: TGCAGTGCTAGTAGAGGGACAGGGCTCGAGCAGTACTTC. It translates to CSASRGTGLEQYF.

The rearrangement joins TRBV4-1 to TRBJ2-1; 8 positions agree with TRBD1. The CDR3 runs 17 residues. The V gene's germline CDR1 is MGHRA and CDR2 YSYEKL. V gave up 0 bases and J gave up 0 bases; unmatched junction bases: 4. DNA of the CDR3: TGCGCCAGCAGCCAAGATGGGACAGGTAGCTCCTACAATGAGCAGTTCTTC. Its protein is CASSQDGTGSSYNEQFF.

The V and J genes are TRBV18 and TRBJ1-4; D may be TRBD1 (6 bases). Per germline, CDR1 KGHSH and CDR2 LQKENI. The CDR3 runs 18 residues. Trimming left V 0 bases short and J 8 bases short, with 22 bases between. CDR3 protein: CASSPPVRPGPGTEKLFF. The CDR3 nucleotides are TGTGCCAGCTCACCACCCGTCAGGCCGGGGCCAGGGACAGAAAAACTGTTTTTT.

The chain has TRBV11-2 and TRBJ2-7, with 8 bases lining up with TRBD1. This CDR3 has 15 amino acids. Germline-derived CDR1 and CDR2 are SGHAT and FQNNGV. The junction had 11 bases not matched to a gene; V was cut back by 7 bases and J by 3 bases. The CDR3: CASTPRTGLSYEQYF. CDR3 DNA sequence: TGTGCCAGCACCCCCCGGACAGGGTTGAGCTACGAGCAGTACTTC.

V usage is TRBV9 and J usage is TRBJ1-2; TRBD1 matches at 8 bases. Germline V gene lookup returns CDR1 SGDLS and CDR2 YYNGEE. CDR3 length: 14 amino acids. The J segment lost 5 bases and the V segment lost 3 bases, leaving 6 bases of the junction unmatched. The CDR3 region is CASSAGGGRYGYTF. The DNA for the CDR3 is TGTGCCAGCAGCGCAGGGGGCGGTCGGTATGGCTACACCTTC.

The chain uses TRBV5-1 and TRBJ2-3, with a tentative D call TRBD1 (7 bases). V was pared by 6 bases and J by 2 bases, with 19 bases between. The CDR3 totals 16 residues. Germline lookup yields CDR1 SGHRS and CDR2 YFSETQ. CDR3: CASNGGGPTPTDTQYF. The CDR3 DNA is TGCGCCAGCAACGGAGGGGGCCCTACACCCACAGATACGCAGTATTTT. The full variable domain, in which reference TRBV5-1 and TRBJ2-3 provide the parts outside the CDR3, is KAGVTQTPRYLIKTRGQQVTLSCSPISGHRSVSWYQQTPGQGLQFLFEYFSETQRNKGNFPGRFSGRQFSNSRSEMNVSTLELGDSALYLCASNGGGPTPTDTQYFGPGTRLTVL.

The CDR3 DNA reads TGTGCCAGCAGCTTGGGGATTCCAGGGAACACTGAAGCTTTCTTT. Protein product: CASSLGIPGNTEAFF. The chain has TRBV5-4 and TRBJ1-1, with D uncertain. Deletions cut 0 bases from V and 1 base from J, with 10 bases between. Germline V gene data show CDR1 as SGHNT and CDR2 as YYREEE (reference sequence). The CDR3 covers 15 residues.

V gene TRBV7-6 combines with J gene TRBJ1-1; D is ambiguous. The CDR3 length is 13 residues. Looked up from germline, CDR1 is SGHVS and CDR2 is FNYEAQ. V was trimmed by 4 bases and J by 1 base, leaving 7 bases between them. The CDR3 sequence: CASSSTRNTEAFF. The CDR3 DNA reads TGTGCCAGCAGCTCAACACGGAACACTGAAGCTTTCTTT.

V is TRBV11-2 and J is TRBJ2-3, with D unresolved. Trimming pared 6 bases from V and 5 bases from J, leaving 6 bases between. CDR3 size: 11 residues. The germline V gene has CDR1 SGHAT and CDR2 FQNNGV. Here the CDR3 DNA reads TGTGCCAGCAGTCTCAGAGATACGCAGTATTTT. It yields the protein CASSLRDTQYF.

The chain recombines TRBV5-6 with TRBJ2-2; a possible D gene is TRBD2 (6 bases). The CDR3 is 14 residues long. Trimming pared 2 bases from V and 7 bases from J, leaving 12 bases between. The germline CDR1 and CDR2 sequences are SGHDT and YYEEEE. The CDR3 sequence is CASSFGFGGGELFF. CDR3 sequence (DNA): TGTGCCAGCAGCTTTGGGTTCGGGGGCGGGGAGCTGTTTTTT.

This rearrangement joins TRBV6-6 to TRBJ1-1; 9 bases align to TRBD1. V lost 6 bases and J lost 1; bases outside the gene matches: 9. This CDR3 contains 16 residues. The germline CDR1 and CDR2 sequences are MNHNY and SVGAGI (reference sequence). This chain's CDR3 is CASSHRTGVQNTEAFF. CDR3 bases: TGTGCCAGCAGCCATAGGACAGGGGTCCAGAACACTGAAGCTTTCTTT.

The chain carries TRBV5-1 and TRBJ2-3; possibly TRBD1 for D (6 bases). The CDR3 runs to 14 residues. V was trimmed by 4 bases and J by 3 bases, leaving 12 bases between them. The germline V gene has CDR1 SGHRS and CDR2 YFSETQ. The DNA for the CDR3 is TGCGCCAGCAGCAACAGGGACCCGACAGATACGCAGTATTTT. It encodes CASSNRDPTDTQYF.

This chain links TRBV7-9 with TRBJ2-1; TRBD1 might be the D (5 bases). V was cut by 5 bases and J by 6 bases, with 29 bases left in between. From germline, CDR1 is SEHNR and CDR2 FQNEAQ (reference sequence). CDR3 length: 19 residues. The CDR3 region has the DNA TGTGCCAGCAGCCCGAATACGCGGCCTAAGGGGATTCCCTTCAATGAGCAGTTCTTC. It encodes CASSPNTRPKGIPFNEQFF.

The chain uses TRBV3-1 (or the pseudogene TRBV3-2) and TRBJ2-5, with 7 positions matching TRBD2. The CDR3 extends over 18 amino acids. With V trimmed by 1 base and J by 5 bases, 16 bases remained unmatched. From germline, CDR1 is LGHDT and CDR2 YNNKEL (reference sequence). DNA for the CDR3: TGTGCCAGCAGCCAAGGGACTGTGTGGAAGCGGGGACTGGAGACCCAGTACTTC. Amino acids: CASSQGTVWKRGLETQYF.

V and J are TRBV25-1 and TRBJ1-2; D is unresolved. Germline CDR1 is MGHDK and CDR2 is SYGVNS. The V end was cut by 3 bases, the J end by 5 bases, with 13 bases between. There are 14 residues in the CDR3. The CDR3, as DNA: TGTGCCAGCAGTGACGAGGGAGACTGGTATGGCTACACCTTC. Its translation is CASSDEGDWYGYTF.

The chain uses TRBV5-5 and TRBJ1-4; 9 bases match TRBD1. From germline, CDR1 is SGHKS and CDR2 YYEKEE (reference sequence). The trim removed 5 bases at V and 6 bases at J, leaving 11 bases unmatched. This CDR3 has 16 amino acids. This CDR3 is CASSSSVDRGDEKLFF. The CDR3 region has the DNA TGTGCCAGCAGTTCCTCGGTCGACAGGGGGGATGAAAAACTGTTTTTT. Variable domain in full (rest from reference TRBV5-5 and TRBJ1-4): DAGVTQSPTHLIKTRGQQVTLRCSPISGHKSVSWYQQVLGQGPQFIFQYYEKEERGRGNFPDRFSARQFPNYSSELNVNALLLGDSALYLCASSSSVDRGDEKLFFGSGTQLSVL.

The chain couples TRBV6-6 to TRBJ2-1; D is possibly TRBD2 (6 bases). Germline assignment: CDR1 MNHNY and CDR2 SVGAGI (reference sequence). The V end lost 5 bases, the J end lost 0 bases, and 14 bases lay between the germline ends. The CDR3 has 16 residues. The CDR3, as DNA: TGTGCCAGCAGTCACGCCGTCGGGAGCTCCTACAATGAGCAGTTCTTC. It codes for CASSHAVGSSYNEQFF.

The chain combines TRBV27 with TRBJ2-7, with D perhaps TRBD1 (6 bases). The CDR3 runs to 14 residues. Germline V lookup: CDR1 MNHEY, CDR2 SMNVEV (reference sequence). V lost 4 bases and J lost 3, with 13 bases in between. The CDR3 sequence is CASSSPGHSYEQYF. The DNA for the CDR3 is TGTGCCAGCAGTTCCCCGGGACATAGCTACGAGCAGTACTTC.